A selection of T cell receptor beta chains follows, all from one sample in a study of OX40 agonist ivuxolimab in advanced cancers. Using immunoSEQ multiplex PCR, the repertoire was profiled, and TCRdb retains in-frame clones only, with some absent. This sample has 95,000 to 100,000 clones; about 79% occur once, and the top ten carry roughly 1.5%. The sample was CD4+ or CD8+ T cells sorted from blood, taken in a trial of the OX40 agonist ivuxolimab. All receptors come from an adult with an advanced solid tumor such as melanoma, head and neck, liver or kidney cancer. Both conserved end residues are part of each CDR3. Fields, in order: V gene, clone size, D gene, J gene, CDR3 DNA, CDR3 protein. D genes are given only for firm matches. A clone size is listed for some rows: how often the clone was seen (once, few, many), or a class if it is expanded.

>TRBV7-2|.|.|TRBJ1-1
TGTGCCAGCAGTCCGGGTGCGAACACTGAAGCTTTCTTT
CASSPGANTEAFF
>TRBV28|.|TRBD1|TRBJ1-2
TGTGCCAGCAGTCCCCTGACAGGGTCTAGCGGTGGCTACACCTTC
CASSPLTGSSGGYTF
>TRBV7-2|.|TRBD1|TRBJ2-7
TGTGCCAGCAGCTTAACCCCCGGGACAGGGGGCCAGAATGAGCAGTACTTC
CASSLTPGTGGQNEQYF
>TRBV11-2|.|.|TRBJ1-4
TGTGCCAGCAGCTCGCGAGGGACTGAGAGCGAAAAACTGTTTTTT
CASSSRGTESEKLFF
>TRBV7-9|.|TRBD1|TRBJ1-5
TGTGCCAGCAGCTTGGAGGGGGCAGGGCGTCAGCCCCAGCATTTT
CASSLEGAGRQPQHF
>TRBV2|.|.|TRBJ1-1
TGTGCCAGCAGTGAAGGGCCATGGACTGAAGCTTTCTTT
CASSEGPWTEAFF
>TRBV7-2|.|.|TRBJ2-3
TGTGCCAGCAGCCCCCCCCCGTTTTCTGTCCAAGTTTATACGCAGTATTTT
CASSPPPFSVQVYTQYF
>TRBV5-1|.|TRBD1|TRBJ1-6
TGCGCCAGCAGCACCGGGACAGGGGTTTATTCACCCCTCCACTTT
CASSTGTGVYSPLHF
>TRBV27|.|.|TRBJ1-1
TGTGCCAGCACTGAGTGGGCCCCGGGCCCCAGGGGCACTGAAGCTTTCTTT
CASTEWAPGPRGTEAFF
>TRBV27|.|TRBD2|TRBJ2-5
TGTGCCAGCAGTTTATCGAGACTAGCAGAGACCCAGTACTTC
CASSLSRLAETQYF
>TRBV7-2|.|.|TRBJ2-7
TGTGCCAGCAGCACCGGACGGCCCCGTCCTTACGAGCAGTACTTC
CASSTGRPRPYEQYF
>TRBV21-1|.|.|TRBJ2-7
TGTGCCAGCAGCTCAGACAGGAGCTCCTACGAGCAGTACTTC
CASSSDRSSYEQYF
>TRBV27|.|.|TRBJ2-2
TGTGCCAGCAGAAACACAGGTACCGGGGAGCTGTTTTTT
CASRNTGTGELFF
>TRBV7-6|.|TRBD1|TRBJ1-5
TGTGCCAGCAGCTCCCGCCCCGGGACAGCTCATCAGCCCCAGCATTTT
CASSSRPGTAHQPQHF
>TRBV7-9|few|.|TRBJ1-5
TGTGCCAGCAGCTTAAAAGGGAGCCGGCCCCAGCATTTT
CASSLKGSRPQHF
>TRBV7-8|.|.|TRBJ2-1
TGTGCCAGCAGCCCCTACCCTAGTGGCAGCTCCTACAATGAGCAGTTCTTC
CASSPYPSGSSYNEQFF
>TRBV29-1|.|.|TRBJ1-5
TGCAGCGTTCTAGAGGCAGTTAATCAGCCCCAGCATTTT
CSVLEAVNQPQHF
>TRBV6-5|.|.|TRBJ1-6
TGTGCCAGCAGTTATGCCAATTCACCCCTCCACTTT
CASSYANSPLHF
>TRBV7-6|.|TRBD1|TRBJ2-3
TGTGCCAGCAGCCCAGAGACAGGGGGCGCGGGTCTTCAGTATTTT
CASSPETGGAGLQYF
>TRBV4-3|few|TRBD2|TRBJ2-1
TGCGCCAGCAGCCAAGATAGACTAGCAGACTACAATGAGCAGTTCTTC
CASSQDRLADYNEQFF
>TRBV4-2|.|.|TRBJ1-2
TGTGCCAGCAGCCAAGAGAGTAGGGAAGGTGGCTACACCTTC
CASSQESREGGYTF
>TRBV4-3|.|.|TRBJ2-6
TGCGCCAGCAGCCAAGATTCTGGGGCAGGACTCAGTAGGGCCAACGTCCTGACTTTC
CASSQDSGAGLSRANVLTF
>TRBV19|.|.|TRBJ2-2
TGTGCCACCCGGAGGCCCACCGGGGAGCTGTTTTTT
CATRRPTGELFF
>TRBV20-1|.|.|TRBJ2-7
TGCAGTGCTAGAAACGGCGAGCAGTACTTC
CSARNGEQYF
>TRBV4-1|once|.|TRBJ1-5
TGCGCCAGCAGCCATACTCGGGAACAGCCCCAGCATTTT
CASSHTREQPQHF
>TRBV5-1|.|TRBD1|TRBJ1-2
TGCGCCAGCAGCCCCGGGACAGGGGTTGCCTATGGCTACACCTTC
CASSPGTGVAYGYTF
>TRBV25-1|few|TRBD1|TRBJ2-2
TGTGCCAGCAGTGAATTACAGGGGGATACCGGGGAGCTGTTTTTT
CASSELQGDTGELFF
>TRBV5-1|.|.|TRBJ2-7
TGCGCCAGCAGCTTGGATGGATACGAGCAGTACTTC
CASSLDGYEQYF
>TRBV18|.|.|TRBJ2-1
TGTGCCAGCTCATCAGCGTTGAAGGGCAGGGCCTACAATGAGCAGTTCTTC
CASSSALKGRAYNEQFF